The entry that follows covers one T cell receptor (beta chain) sequence. The table lists this clonotype with many counts. The antigen it binds to is not known. Base qualities were left out, and no much larger clone turns up one base away. CDR1 and CDR2 (LGHNA, YSLEER) derive from the germline V gene. The CDR3 starts with the cysteine, ends with the phenylalanine, and has 13 residues. The retained sequence is limited to the CDR3, 39 bases, with the frame set at the first base. The junction carries 9 bases between V and J, which are trimmed by 3 bases and 3 bases respectively. These data come from a study of T cells in Graves' hyperthyroidism and ophthalmopathy (dated by TCRdb to between 2018 and 2021). Study-wide context: Peripheral blood samples were taken at initial diagnosis, before any treatment was given. The approximately 90 discovery patients were divided at random into training and test sets in a 7:3 ratio. After sampling, hyperthyroidism patients received methimazole starting at 30 mg daily, and ophthalmopathy patients received high-dose intravenous methylprednisolone. The paper reports TCR Vbeta CDR3 sequencing of approximately 140 peripheral blood samples: over 40 ophthalmopathy, about 75 hyperthyroidism and around 17 progressor patients. TCR V-J signatures able to tell the groups apart were searched for in a discovery cohort of 100 or so patients, of whom over 40 had Graves' ophthalmopathy and under 65 had stable Graves' hyperthyroidism. Whether ophthalmopathy could be predicted prospectively was tested in an independent validation cohort made up of roughly 20 hyperthyroidism patients plus 17 patients who later progressed to ophthalmopathy. Thyroid tissue and blood T-cell repertoires from six Graves' hyperthyroidism patients were also compared in the study.

The investigation overall reported the following: Most expanded thyroid clonotypes (frequency above 0.001) were also detected in blood, a finding suggesting that blood repertoires may reflect thyroid immune responses. Sample size was not statistically predetermined, and blinding of investigators to group allocation was not performed. Ophthalmopathy was separated from stable hyperthyroidism by a 13 V-J signature model, with just over 85% sensitivity and 81% to 83% specificity obtained in cross-validation and 80%/75% obtained in testing. In validation, the model predicted progression to ophthalmopathy a median of roughly 6.5 months before onset, with approximately 70% sensitivity and 72.22% specificity.

TCR beta CDR3 regions were amplified from RNA transcripts. A first-round RT-PCR of the TCR CDR3 used the HTBI primer set with the Qiagen OneStep RT-PCR kit. Libraries were constructed in a second round of multiplex PCR, after which size selection and purification were performed. Sequencing of the libraries was done on an Illumina HiSeq2000 using paired-end 100 bp reads. In the authors' own workflow: Raw data were processed with SOAPnuke, discarding reads with adapters, uncalled bases, mean Phred below 15, or no exact constant-primer or identifier match. High-quality paired reads were merged with COPE v1.2.5, and unique nucleotide sequences were defined as clonotypes. MiTCR v1.1 was used to align clonotypes to the IMGT TRBV, TRBD and TRBJ reference segments. Only V-J combinations with frequency above 0.0001, covering about 99% of repertoires, were analysed. A TCS score was defined as the ratio between F50 (clonal expansion) and ExV (chaos), using BLOSUM62-based TCRdist between CDR3 peptides within each V-J. Welch's t-statistics and random forest reduced fewer than 550 V-J features to roughly 13, which were used in a naive Bayes classifier (R e1071). TCRdb trimmed public reads at Q25 via fastp, called clones via MiXCR and kept in-frame beta chains. Rows are combined by CDR3 protein, so each entry shows the most common genes and DNA. These V and J calls originate from TCRdb's pipeline instead of the authors' own analysis. The sample includes approximately 300,000 distinct CDR3 sequences, with over 15% observed a single time. The ten largest clonotypes hold over 45% of the sample.

Ophthalmopathy patients had moderately to severely active disease, Clinical Activity Score of at least 3, NOSPECS grade of at least 4, and duration under 3 months. The study excluded patients with uncontrolled infections, other autoimmune diseases, pregnancy or lactation. Diagnoses were based on clinical symptoms, serum thyroxine and TRAb, thyroid ultrasound and orbital computed tomography. Ficoll-Paque density gradient centrifugation was used to isolate PBMCs from around 10 ml of fresh peripheral blood. Total RNA was extracted using Trizol reagent, and RNA quality was assessed on an Agilent 2100 Bioanalyzer.

The TCR sequence derives from a woman aged 55 to 70 with Graves' ophthalmopathy. The sequencing input was blood. Here the chain combines TRBV4-3 and TRBJ2-7, with no D gene named confidently. The encoded CDR3 is CASSQGRSYEQYF. The nucleotide sequence reads as follows: TGCGCCAGCAGCCAGGGAAGGAGCTACGAGCAGTACTTC.